Listed below are T cell receptor beta chains from one sample, sequenced in a study of vaccination and CD4 T cells after COVID-19. TCRdb reanalysed the PCR reads using MiXCR and keeps one entry per CDR3 protein. Of approximately 23,000 distinct CDR3 sequences detected, around two fifths appear once; the ten largest clones hold about 32%. What these receptors recognize is not known. The sample was CD4+ T cells from blood, cultured in vitro, taken about 7 months after SARS-CoV-2 vaccination. These receptor sequences come from a human donor who had recovered from COVID-19. The CDR3 runs from the conserved cysteine through the conserved F or W. D genes are given only for firm matches. Clone size, where shown, is once, few, many, or a class for clones that have expanded.

V gene	J gene	D gene	clone size	CDR3 protein	CDR3 DNA
TRBV7-2	TRBJ2-3	TRBD1	few	CASSLEQGATDTQYF	TGTGCCAGCAGCTTAGAACAGGGGGCTACGGATACGCAGTATTTT
TRBV5-8	TRBJ2-7	NA	few	CASSLPGGATYEQYF	TGTGCCAGCAGCTTGCCTGGGGGGGCCACCTACGAGCAGTACTTC
TRBV19	TRBJ2-5	NA	few	CASSIRRGRLQETQYF	TGTGCCAGTAGTATCCGGCGAGGGAGGCTCCAAGAGACCCAGTACTTC
TRBV7-9	TRBJ2-5	NA	NA	CASSPPEETQYF	TGTGCCAGCAGCCCCCCGGAAGAGACCCAGTACTTC
TRBV7-3	TRBJ1-2	NA	few	CASSLRWDGYGYTF	TGTGCCAGCAGCTTACGATGGGACGGCTATGGCTACACCTTC
TRBV6-5	TRBJ2-5	NA	NA	CASSYGNRETQYF	TGTGCCAGCAGTTACGGGAACCGGGAGACCCAGTACTTC
TRBV6-1	TRBJ2-6	TRBD1	once	CASTLTGTSGANVLTF	TGTGCCAGCACCCTGACAGGGACCTCTGGGGCCAACGTCCTGACTTTC
TRBV7-9	TRBJ1-6	NA	NA	CASSLFRLSKNSPLHF	TGTGCCAGCAGCTTATTTCGGCTCAGTAAGAATTCACCCCTCCACTTT
TRBV7-6	TRBJ2-3	NA	NA	CASSQNGIHGDTQYF	TGTGCCAGCAGCCAAAACGGGATCCACGGAGATACGCAGTATTTT
TRBV24-1	TRBJ2-7	NA	NA	CATSDGEEQYF	TGTGCCACCAGTGATGGGGAAGAGCAGTACTTC
TRBV2	TRBJ1-2	NA	NA	CASSPNYANYGYTF	TGTGCCAGCAGTCCAAATTATGCTAACTATGGCTACACCTTC